One sample yielded the 20 T cell receptor beta chains listed below, sequenced in a study of T cell repertoires in cytomegalovirus infection. TCRdb ran MiXCR on the reads and lists one entry per CDR3 protein. The data contain 150,000 to 180,000 distinct CDR3 sequences, around 24% of them singletons. The sample taken for sequencing was PBMCs. Every receptor here comes from a human donor in good health (CMV status not recorded). Some clones in this sample may be carry-over from other donors' samples.

At least ten counts were recorded for this clonotype. CDR3 DNA sequence: TGTGCCAGCAGTTTGGCGACAGCAAATCAGCCCCAGCATTTT. Its translation is CASSLATANQPQHF. This sequence joins TRBV12-3 or TRBV12-4 and TRBJ1-5, with D maybe TRBD1 (5 bases). The V end was cut by 3 bases, the J end by 4 bases, with 10 bases between. The CDR3 is 14 amino acids.

The chain combines TRBV28 with TRBJ2-7, with TRBD2 matching over 10 bases. Trimming took 4 bases from V and 3 from J; bases not matched to a gene: 12. This CDR3 has 17 residues. Germline V gene sequence: CDR1 MDHEN, CDR2 SYDVKM. The CDR3 loop is CASSSRWASGSIYEQYF. CDR3 nucleotide sequence: TGTGCCAGCAGTTCAAGGTGGGCTAGCGGGAGTATCTACGAGCAGTACTTC.

This clonotype has a handful of counts. J is TRBJ2-3 and V is TRBV12-3 or TRBV12-4; TRBD2 agrees at 10 bases. V shed 5 bases, J shed 7 bases, and the junction held 9 bases outside the gene matches. The CDR3 covers 15 residues. CDR3 sequence reads: CASSPRQREGHTQYF. Here the CDR3 DNA reads TGTGCCAGCAGTCCCCGTCAGCGGGAGGGCCATACGCAGTATTTT.

V gene TRBV19 combines with J gene TRBJ2-7, with D perhaps matching TRBD1 or TRBD2 (5 bases each). The V gene's germline CDR1 is LNHDA and CDR2 SQIVND (reference sequence). The CDR3 contains 19 residues. Trimming pared 3 bases from V and 0 bases from J, leaving 24 bases between. The CDR3 reads CASSMPPTLRDRNSYEQYF. CDR3 bases: TGTGCCAGTAGTATGCCCCCCACCCTGAGGGACCGGAACTCCTACGAGCAGTACTTC.

This clonotype was seen only a few times. V and J are TRBV10-3 and TRBJ2-5; 9 nucleotides match TRBD1. The germline gives CDR1 ENHRY, CDR2 SYGVKD. Germline trimming cut 0 bases from V and 3 bases from J; bases unmatched to any gene: 11. This CDR3 is 18 amino acids long. CDR3 DNA: TGTGCCATCAGTGAGTCGACTCCAACAGGGGGCGGGAAAGAGACCCAGTACTTC. It yields the protein CAISESTPTGGGKETQYF.

CDR3 in amino acids: CASSPEGTRLTQYF. In DNA form, the CDR3 reads TGTGCCAGCAGCCCCGAGGGGACTCGGTTGACGCAGTATTTT. The gene calls are TRBV7-3 and TRBJ2-3, with D possibly being TRBD2 (6 bases). With 5 bases removed from V and 9 bases from J, the gap between germline ends came to 18 bases. CDR1 SGHTA and CDR2 FQGTGA come from the germline V gene. The CDR3 extends over 14 amino acids.

The J gene is TRBJ2-1, the V gene TRBV28; D perhaps matches TRBD2 (5 bases). There are 14 residues in the CDR3. The V and J ends lost 2 bases and 4 bases respectively, with 9 bases between them. Germline values: CDR1 MDHEN, CDR2 SYDVKM. CDR3 residues: CASSLGLAYNEQFF. DNA of the CDR3: TGTGCCAGCAGTTTAGGGCTAGCTTACAATGAGCAGTTCTTC. The full variable domain, rest sourced from reference TRBV28 and TRBJ2-1, is DVKVTQSSRYLVKRTGEKVFLECVQDMDHENMFWYRQDPGLGLRLIYFSYDVKMKEKGDIPEGYSVSREKKERFSLILESASTNQTSMYLCASSLGLAYNEQFFGPGTRLTVL.

With regard to this clonotype: At one boundary the junction diverges from the germline segment, which might be a read error. The chain uses TRBV20-1 and TRBJ2-1, with TRBD2 matching 7 bases. The CDR3 has 15 amino acids. The germline V gene has CDR1 DFQATT and CDR2 SNEGSKA (reference sequence). Written as DNA, the CDR3 is TGCAGTGCTAGAGACACTAGCGTTACCTACGATGAGCAGTTCTTC. Amino acid sequence: CSARDTSVTYDEQFF.

A few counts support this clonotype. The chain employs TRBV2 and TRBJ2-3; the D gene is possibly TRBD2 (6 bases). Between the trimmed V and J ends, which lost 6 bases and 3 bases, there was a span of 16 bases. The CDR3 is 15 residues long. The germline CDR1 and CDR2 sequences are SNHLY and FYNNEI. CDR3 protein: CASSKGIGSTDTQYF. CDR3 nucleotides: TGTGCCAGCAGCAAAGGGATCGGGAGTACAGATACGCAGTATTTT.

This clonotype has more than one count but fewer than ten. V gene TRBV28 combines with J gene TRBJ2-7; tentative D call: TRBD1 (5 bases). The CDR3 runs 16 residues. V shed 2 bases and J shed 0 bases, with 14 bases lying between them. Germline V gives CDR1 MDHEN, CDR2 SYDVKM. The CDR3 spells CASSLAGAPSSYEQYF. CDR3 coding DNA: TGTGCCAGCAGTTTAGCTGGGGCCCCGAGCTCCTACGAGCAGTACTTC.

A few counts support this clonotype. The chain is built from TRBV11-2 and TRBJ1-1; tentatively, D is TRBD1 (6 bases). CDR3 length equals 17 residues. Germline loops: CDR1 SGHAT, CDR2 FQNNGV. The ends were cut back, 2 bases at V and 3 bases at J, with 19 bases in the middle. In DNA, the CDR3 is TGTGCCAGCAGCTTAAGCAGGGGTAGAATCATAGACACTGAAGCTTTCTTT. This encodes CASSLSRGRIIDTEAFF.

This clonotype was observed a few times. The chain uses TRBV14 and TRBJ2-1; no clear D. This CDR3 spans 12 amino acids. V was pared by 3 bases and J by 5 bases, with 5 bases between. Germline CDR1 is SGHDN and CDR2 is FVKESK. CDR3 region: CASSHNHNEQFF. In DNA, the CDR3 is TGTGCCAGCAGCCATAACCACAATGAGCAGTTCTTC.

At least ten counts were recorded for this clonotype. At one end, the junction sequence differs from germline, possibly due to a read error. This sequence joins TRBV7-2 and TRBJ1-2; the match to TRBD1 covers 7 bases. The CDR3 contains 12 residues. Germline CDR1 reads SGHTA; CDR2 reads FQGNSA. The DNA of the CDR3 is TGTGCCAGCAGAGGGACCGGGACAGCTTTTTTCTTC. It yields the protein CASRGTGTAFFF.

This clonotype occurred a few times. The chain combines TRBV19 with TRBJ2-7; D gene uncertain. Germline V lookup: CDR1 LNHDA, CDR2 SQIVND (reference sequence). This CDR3 has 12 amino acids. Trimming removed 5 bases at V and 6 bases at J, with 11 bases between. The CDR3 bases are TGTGCCAGTAGTTCCAACTTCGGCGAGCAGTACTTC. Residues: CASSSNFGEQYF.

This chain joins TRBV10-3 and TRBJ2-5; D tentatively reads TRBD1 or TRBD2 (5 bases each). This CDR3 spans 16 amino acids. The germline V and J ends were trimmed by 4 bases and 5 bases, with 20 bases remaining between them. Germline loops: CDR1 ENHRY, CDR2 SYGVKD. CDR3 sequence (DNA): TGTGCCATCAGTGGTTACGGGGCTGGTGCTGAGGAGACCCAGTACTTC. Translating it yields CAISGYGAGAEETQYF.

The chain uses TRBV5-6 and TRBJ2-1, with 13 bases matching TRBD2. With 3 bases clipped from V and 9 bases from J, the junction kept 6 bases outside the gene matches. Germline V gene data show CDR1 as SGHDT and CDR2 as YYEEEE. This CDR3 region has 15 residues. CDR3 region: CASSSTSGRAFEQFF. As DNA, the CDR3 is TGTGCCAGCAGCTCCACTAGCGGGAGGGCCTTTGAGCAGTTCTTC.

V and J are TRBV12-3 or TRBV12-4 and TRBJ1-1; D remains unclear. V was trimmed by 4 bases and J by 0 bases, leaving 6 bases between them. The CDR3 loop spans 13 amino acids. The CDR3 reads CASSYTLNTEAFF. CDR3 sequence (DNA): TGTGCCAGCAGTTACACATTGAACACTGAAGCTTTCTTT.

About this clonotype itself: An end of the junction does not agree with germline; a read error may underlie this. The chain joins TRBV5-3 to TRBJ2-5, with D possibly TRBD1 on 6 matching bases. TRBV5-3 is filed as an ORF, its function uncertain. The CDR3 runs 15 residues. The chain's CDR3 is CPSSLGGQSQETQYF. CDR3 DNA: TGTCCCAGCAGCTTGGGTGGACAGTCTCAAGAGACCCAGTACTTC.

This clonotype was seen only a few times. This chain uses TRBV15 with TRBJ1-2, with TRBD1 identical over 7 bases. Germline V CDR1 and CDR2: LNHNV, YYDKDF (reference sequence). This CDR3 comprises 14 residues. V was pared by 3 bases and J by 3 bases, with 4 bases of the junction left unmatched. The CDR3 protein is CATSSPGQYYGYTF. CDR3 sequence (DNA): TGTGCCACCAGCAGCCCGGGACAGTACTATGGCTACACCTTC.

This clonotype appeared a few times. The genes are TRBV7-9 and TRBJ2-7, with a weak D call TRBD1 (5 bases). This CDR3 region has 14 residues. V lost 4 bases to trimming and J lost 5 bases, with 15 bases between them. Germline V gene sequence: CDR1 SEHNR, CDR2 FQNEAQ (reference sequence). CDR3 loop: CASSSPSSGNEQYF. For the CDR3, the DNA is TGTGCCAGCAGCTCCCCCTCGTCAGGGAACGAGCAGTACTTC.